Presented here are 24 T cell receptor beta chains from one specimen sequenced in a study of blood T cell repertoires in COVID-19 (dated by TCRdb to about 2020). Libraries were built with the immunoSEQ multiplex PCR assay. TCRdb took this table from immuneACCESS and kept in-frame rearrangements with V and J called. Such tables lack part of the clones; where checked against another copy, unresolved V genes explain under half of the gap, and the rest is unexplained. Here the sample has 100,000 to 140,000 clones; roughly 84% occur a single time. About 4% of the sample is taken by the ten largest. Specimen: peripheral blood. The receptor source for this set is a human donor in a cohort sampled during active COVID-19.

The chain joins TRBV3-1 (or the pseudogene TRBV3-2) to TRBJ1-3; D unclear. Deletions cut 1 base from V and 4 bases from J, with 8 bases between. Looked up from germline, CDR1 is LGHDT and CDR2 is YNNKEL (reference sequence). The CDR3 is 14 residues long. The CDR3 DNA is TGTGCCAGCAGCCAAGGGACTGCGGGAAACACCATATATTTT. It encodes CASSQGTAGNTIYF.

This clone was observed a few times. V gene TRBV6-1 combines with J gene TRBJ1-4; D might be TRBD1 (6 bases). Trimming took 4 bases from V and 8 from J, leaving 20 bases between them. The CDR3 totals 16 residues. Germline CDR1 MNHNS, CDR2 SASEGT. The DNA of the CDR3 is TGTGCCAGCAGTGCCCTACGACAGGCTCTCTCGGAAAAACTGTTTTTT. Translated: CASSALRQALSEKLFF.

The chain is built from TRBV20-1 and TRBJ2-5; no clear D. Germline V CDR1 and CDR2: DFQATT, SNEGSKA (reference sequence). V was clipped by 6 bases and J by 4 bases, with 6 bases between them. This CDR3 contains 10 residues. CDR3 sequence: CSAVRETQYF. The DNA of the CDR3 is TGCAGTGCCGTTAGAGAGACCCAGTACTTC.

The chain has TRBV7-2 and TRBJ2-4; 7 bases map to TRBD1. V dropped 5 bases and J dropped 7; count of bases not matched to a gene: 2. The CDR3 is 12 amino acids. Per the germline V gene, CDR1 is SGHTA and CDR2 is FQGNSA. CDR3 bases: TGTGCCAGCAGCGAACAGGGGAACATTCAGTACTTC. It specifies CASSEQGNIQYF.

The CDR3 here is CASSKTGNYEQYF. Here the CDR3 DNA reads TGTGCCAGCAGCAAAACAGGGAACTACGAGCAGTACTTC. V usage is TRBV3-1 (or the pseudogene TRBV3-2) and J usage is TRBJ2-7; tentative D call: TRBD1 (6 bases). The CDR3 is made up of 13 amino acids. Trimming removed 5 bases from V and 3 bases from J, with 11 bases in between. Germline V CDR1 and CDR2: LGHDT, YNNKEL (reference sequence).

This chain links TRBV5-4 with TRBJ2-7; D not resolved. CDR3 length: 12 amino acids. The germline V gene encodes CDR1 SGHNT and CDR2 YYREEE (reference sequence). The V gene lost 3 bases and the J gene lost 2 bases, with 6 bases spanning the gap. The CDR3, as DNA: TGTGCCAGCAGCTCCGACACCTACGAGCAGTACGTC. Protein: CASSSDTYEQYV.

The chain has TRBV7-3 and TRBJ2-2, with 8 nucleotides matching TRBD1. CDR1 and CDR2 (germline): SGHTA, FQGTGA. The V gene end was trimmed by 4 bases and the J gene end by 6 bases; junction bases not matched to a gene: 7. CDR3 size: 15 residues. In nucleotides, the CDR3 is TGTGCCAGCAGCTCGTCGACAGGGGAGGCCGGGGAGCTGTTTTTT. Its protein product is CASSSSTGEAGELFF.

V gene TRBV7-2 combines with J gene TRBJ1-4; D remains ambiguous. V lost 4 bases, J lost 8 bases, and 8 bases lay in between. Germline V gene data show CDR1 as SGHTA and CDR2 as FQGNSA. There are 12 residues in the CDR3. The CDR3 nucleotides read TGTGCCAGCAGCTCCGAGAGGGAAAAACTGTTTTTT. Translated, it gives CASSSEREKLFF.

The chain links TRBV6-5 to TRBJ1-2; D is ambiguous. From germline, CDR1 is MNHEY and CDR2 SVGAGI. The CDR3 covers 14 residues. V was clipped by 2 bases and J by 7 bases, with 14 bases between them. The CDR3 region is CASSYNGPRGGYTF. CDR3 DNA: TGTGCCAGCAGTTACAATGGTCCACGGGGTGGCTACACCTTC.

The sample holds one count of this clone. The chain joins TRBV5-1 to TRBJ2-2; the D gene is possibly TRBD1 (6 bases). Trimming stripped 4 bases from V and 2 bases from J, with 9 bases between. This CDR3 is built from 14 residues. The germline CDR1 and CDR2 sequences are SGHRS and YFSETQ. For the CDR3, the DNA is TGCGCCAGCAGCATACAGGGTAACACCGGGGAGCTGTTTTTT. Its protein product is CASSIQGNTGELFF.

The genes are TRBV25-1 and TRBJ2-1; TRBD1 agrees at 10 bases. V was pared by 1 base and J by 4 bases, with 4 bases of the junction left unmatched. Per the germline V gene, CDR1 is MGHDK and CDR2 is SYGVNS. The CDR3 sequence is 16 residues long. As DNA, the CDR3 is TGTGCCAGCAGTGAATGGGGGACAGGGGTGTACAATGAGCAGTTCTTC. Its protein product is CASSEWGTGVYNEQFF. Using reference TRBV25-1 and TRBJ2-1 for the parts outside the CDR3, the full variable domain is EADIYQTPRYLVIGTGKKITLECSQTMGHDKMYWYQQDPGMELHLIHYSYGVNSTEKGDLSSESTVSRIRTEHFPLTLESARPSHTSQYLCASSEWGTGVYNEQFFGPGTRLTVL.

Points on this clone: This may arise from a read error, as a much more abundant clone is one base away. This chain uses TRBV7-9 with TRBJ1-1; 8 bases agree with TRBD1. The CDR3 is made up of 14 amino acids. With 2 bases clipped from V and 5 bases from J, the junction kept 4 bases outside the gene matches. The germline V gene encodes CDR1 SEHNR and CDR2 FQNEAQ (reference sequence). The CDR3 nucleotides read TGTGCCAGCAGCTTACAGGGGGCGCGAACTGAAGCTTTCTTT. Translation gives CASSLQGARTEAFF.

This clone has only a few counts. DNA for the CDR3: TGTGCTAGTGGTTTGGTTTTGAGACAGCCGAACACCGGGGAGCTGTTTTTT. This gives the protein CASGLVLRQPNTGELFF. This chain uses TRBV12-5 with TRBJ2-2; tentatively, D is TRBD1 (5 bases). The germline V and J ends were trimmed by 0 bases and 0 bases, with 11 bases remaining between them. Germline V lookup: CDR1 LGHNT, CDR2 FRNRAP. The CDR3 runs to 17 residues.

This clone was found a few times. V is TRBV7-2 and J is TRBJ1-4, with D unclear. The CDR3 covers 13 residues. Looked up from germline, CDR1 is SGHTA and CDR2 is FQGNSA. V was shortened by 5 bases and J by 8 bases, with 12 bases between the two germline ends. In nucleotides, the CDR3 is TGTGCCAGCAGCGCACGGGATAAGGAAAAACTGTTTTTT. This gives the protein CASSARDKEKLFF.

The rearrangement joins TRBV28 to TRBJ1-2; 10 nucleotides match TRBD1. Germline CDR1 is MDHEN and CDR2 is SYDVKM. With V trimmed by 8 bases and J by 4 bases, 7 bases remained unmatched. The CDR3 is 14 amino acids. The CDR3 sequence is CASHFGTGVYGYTF. CDR3 DNA: TGTGCCAGCCACTTCGGGACAGGGGTCTATGGCTACACCTTC.

This chain joins TRBV7-3 and TRBJ2-4, with 9 bases that match TRBD2. This CDR3 has 16 residues. Germline V gene sequence: CDR1 SGHTA, CDR2 FQGTGA. V lost 3 bases and J lost 6; bases outside the gene matches: 9. CDR3 sequence reads: CASSLGSGSSGNIQYF. CDR3 in DNA: TGTGCCAGCAGCTTGGGTAGCGGGAGCTCGGGAAACATTCAGTACTTC. Using reference TRBV7-3 and TRBJ2-4 for the parts outside the CDR3, the full variable domain is GAGVSQTPSNKVTEKGKYVELRCDPISGHTALYWYRQSLGQGPEFLIYFQGTGAADDSGLPNDRFFAVRPEGSVSTLKIQRTERGDSAVYLCASSLGSGSSGNIQYFGAGTRLSVL.

This chain connects TRBV5-1 to TRBJ1-2; TRBD1 aligns across 9 bases. CDR3 length: 15 residues. CDR1 is SGHRS, CDR2 YFSETQ, per germline. The junction had 14 bases not matched to a gene; V was cut back by 6 bases and J by 8 bases. In nucleotides, the CDR3 is TGCGCCAGCATTTACCTTCCGGGACAGGGAGAAGGCTACACCTTC. It is translated as CASIYLPGQGEGYTF.

The gene calls are TRBV2 and TRBJ2-1; 9 nucleotides line up with TRBD2. V trimming: 3 bases; J trimming: 1 base; junction bases outside the gene matches: 10. CDR3 length: 18 residues. The germline V gene has CDR1 SNHLY and CDR2 FYNNEI. The CDR3 reads CASSDNDPGLASYNEQFF. CDR3 nucleotide sequence: TGTGCCAGCAGTGACAATGACCCGGGACTAGCTTCCTACAATGAGCAGTTCTTC.

The chain recombines TRBV6-5 with TRBJ1-1, with 7 bases fitting TRBD1. The V and J ends lost 6 bases and 0 bases, in that order; junction bases with no gene match: 7. Germline V gene lookup returns CDR1 MNHEY and CDR2 SVGAGI. This CDR3 has 15 amino acids. This chain's CDR3 is CASRPGQRMNTEAFF. The DNA of the CDR3 is TGTGCCAGCAGGCCGGGACAGAGGATGAACACTGAAGCTTTCTTT.

The chain recombines TRBV14 with TRBJ2-7, with D possibly TRBD2 on 6 matching bases. V lost 1 base and J 4 bases, leaving 8 bases between the germline ends. Germline values: CDR1 SGHDN, CDR2 FVKESK. The CDR3 totals 13 residues. DNA for the CDR3: TGTGCCAGCAGCCAAGCTGGGACTTACGAGCAGTACTTC. Translation gives CASSQAGTYEQYF.

The genes are TRBV19 and TRBJ1-1; D perhaps matches TRBD1 (5 bases). Germline loops: CDR1 LNHDA, CDR2 SQIVND (reference sequence). With 5 bases removed from V and 1 base from J, the gap between germline ends came to 11 bases. The CDR3 has 14 amino acids. The CDR3 DNA sequence: TGTGCCAGTAGTGACCGACAGAAGAACACTGAAGCTTTCTTT. It codes for CASSDRQKNTEAFF.

This clone was detected only a few times. The CDR3 DNA follows: TGTGCCAGCAGCAAAGGGAGATCACCCCTCCACTTT. Amino acids: CASSKGRSPLHF. The V and J genes are TRBV12-3 or TRBV12-4 and TRBJ1-6; D ambiguous. V was clipped by 6 bases and J by 10 bases, with 10 bases between them. The CDR3 totals 12 residues.

The chain links TRBV5-1 to TRBJ2-1; D is perhaps TRBD2 (5 bases). V lost 3 bases and J 5 bases, leaving 9 bases between the germline ends. Germline loops: CDR1 SGHRS, CDR2 YFSETQ. The CDR3 spans 13 residues. The CDR3 sequence: CASSYQEDNEQFF. The CDR3 DNA follows: TGCGCCAGCAGCTATCAGGAGGACAATGAGCAGTTCTTC.

The chain has TRBV7-9 and TRBJ1-3; D is possibly TRBD1 (6 bases). The germline V and J ends were trimmed by 5 bases and 8 bases, with 19 bases remaining between them. Germline values: CDR1 SEHNR, CDR2 FQNEAQ (reference sequence). This CDR3 has 15 residues. In nucleotides, the CDR3 is TGTGCCAGCAGCACCTGGGAGGGGGGGCGAGACACCATATATTTT. This gives the protein CASSTWEGGRDTIYF.